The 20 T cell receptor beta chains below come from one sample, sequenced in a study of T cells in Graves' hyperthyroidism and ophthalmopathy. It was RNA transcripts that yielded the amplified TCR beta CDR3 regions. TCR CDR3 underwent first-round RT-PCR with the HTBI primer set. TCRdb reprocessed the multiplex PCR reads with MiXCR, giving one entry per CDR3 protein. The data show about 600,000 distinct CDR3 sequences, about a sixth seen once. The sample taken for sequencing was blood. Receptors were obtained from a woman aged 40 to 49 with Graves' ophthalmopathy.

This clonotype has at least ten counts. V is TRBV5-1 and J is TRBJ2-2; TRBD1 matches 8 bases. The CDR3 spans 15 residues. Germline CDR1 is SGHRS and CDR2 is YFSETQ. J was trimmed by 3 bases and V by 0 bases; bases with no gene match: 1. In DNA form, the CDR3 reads TGCGCCAGCAGCTTGGGGACAGGGTACACCGGGGAGCTGTTTTTT. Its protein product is CASSLGTGYTGELFF.

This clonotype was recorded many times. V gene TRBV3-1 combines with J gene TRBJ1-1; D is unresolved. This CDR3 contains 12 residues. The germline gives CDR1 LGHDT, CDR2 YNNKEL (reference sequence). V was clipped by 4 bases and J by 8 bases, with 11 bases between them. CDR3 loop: CASSPPGEEAFF. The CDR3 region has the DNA TGTGCCAGCAGCCCCCCGGGAGAAGAAGCTTTCTTT. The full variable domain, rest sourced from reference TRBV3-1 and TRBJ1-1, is DTAVSQTPKYLVTQMGNDKSIKCEQNLGHDTMYWYKQDSKKFLKIMFSYNNKELIINETVPNRFSPKSPDKAHLNLHINSLELGDSAVYFCASSPPGEEAFFGQGTRLTVV.

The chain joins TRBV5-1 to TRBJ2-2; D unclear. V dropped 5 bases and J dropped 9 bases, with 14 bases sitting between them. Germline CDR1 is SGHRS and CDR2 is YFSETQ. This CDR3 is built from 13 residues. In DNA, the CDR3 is TGCGCCAGCAGGAACGACGGTTACCGGGAGCTGTTTTTT. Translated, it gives CASRNDGYRELFF.

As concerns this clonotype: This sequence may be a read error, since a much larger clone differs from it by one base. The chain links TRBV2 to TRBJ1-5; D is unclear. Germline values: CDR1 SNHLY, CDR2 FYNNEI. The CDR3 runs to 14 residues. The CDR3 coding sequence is TGTGCCAGCAGTTTTGTGGGTAGCGATCAGCCCCAGCATTTT. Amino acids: CASSFVGSDQPQHF.

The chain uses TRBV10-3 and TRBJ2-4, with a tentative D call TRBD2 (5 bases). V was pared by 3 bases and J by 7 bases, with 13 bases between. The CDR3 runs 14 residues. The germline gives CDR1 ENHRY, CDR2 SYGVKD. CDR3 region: CAISEGGGGNIQYF. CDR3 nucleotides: TGTGCCATCAGTGAAGGAGGCGGCGGGAACATTCAGTACTTC.

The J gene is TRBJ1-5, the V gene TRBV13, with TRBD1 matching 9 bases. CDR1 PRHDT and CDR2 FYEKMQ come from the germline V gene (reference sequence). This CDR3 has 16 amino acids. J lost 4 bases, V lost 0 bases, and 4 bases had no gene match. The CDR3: CASSLGGTGSNQPQHF. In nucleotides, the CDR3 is TGTGCCAGCAGCTTAGGCGGGACAGGGTCTAATCAGCCCCAGCATTTT.

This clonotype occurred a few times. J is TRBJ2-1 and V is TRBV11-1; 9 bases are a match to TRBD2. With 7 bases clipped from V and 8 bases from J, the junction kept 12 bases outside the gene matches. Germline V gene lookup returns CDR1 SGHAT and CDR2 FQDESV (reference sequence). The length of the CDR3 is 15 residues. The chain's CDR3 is CASTTTGTSRYEQFF. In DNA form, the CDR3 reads TGTGCCAGCACCACCACCGGGACTAGCAGGTATGAGCAGTTCTTC.

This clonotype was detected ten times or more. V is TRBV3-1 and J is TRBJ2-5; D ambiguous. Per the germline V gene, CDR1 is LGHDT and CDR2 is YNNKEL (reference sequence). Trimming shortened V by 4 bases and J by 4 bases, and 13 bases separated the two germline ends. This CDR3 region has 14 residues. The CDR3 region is CASSLPIAAETQYF. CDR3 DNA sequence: TGTGCCAGCAGCCTCCCCATCGCGGCAGAGACCCAGTACTTC.

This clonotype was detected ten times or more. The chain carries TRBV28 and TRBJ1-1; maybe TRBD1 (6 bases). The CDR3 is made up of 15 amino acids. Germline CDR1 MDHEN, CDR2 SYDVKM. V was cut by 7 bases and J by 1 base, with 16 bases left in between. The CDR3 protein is CASMGGAVQNTEAFF. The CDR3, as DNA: TGTGCCAGCATGGGGGGCGCGGTCCAGAACACTGAAGCTTTCTTT.

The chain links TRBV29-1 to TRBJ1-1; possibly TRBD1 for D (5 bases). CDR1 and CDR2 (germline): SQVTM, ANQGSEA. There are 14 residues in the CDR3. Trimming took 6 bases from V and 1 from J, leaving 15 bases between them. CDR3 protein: CSVEGPVQNTEAFF. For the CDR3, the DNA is TGCAGCGTCGAGGGACCGGTACAGAACACTGAAGCTTTCTTT.

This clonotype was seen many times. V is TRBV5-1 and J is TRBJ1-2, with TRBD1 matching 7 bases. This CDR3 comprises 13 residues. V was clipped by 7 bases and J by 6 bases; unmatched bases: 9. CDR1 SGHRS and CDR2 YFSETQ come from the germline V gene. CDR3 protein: CASSLIGGDGYTF. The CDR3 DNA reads TGCGCCAGCTCACTCATAGGGGGCGATGGCTACACCTTC.

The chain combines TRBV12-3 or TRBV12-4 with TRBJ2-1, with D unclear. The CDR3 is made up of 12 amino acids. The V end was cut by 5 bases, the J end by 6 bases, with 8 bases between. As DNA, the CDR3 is TGTGCCAGCAGTCCCATTGGCAATGAGCAGTTCTTC. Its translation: CASSPIGNEQFF.

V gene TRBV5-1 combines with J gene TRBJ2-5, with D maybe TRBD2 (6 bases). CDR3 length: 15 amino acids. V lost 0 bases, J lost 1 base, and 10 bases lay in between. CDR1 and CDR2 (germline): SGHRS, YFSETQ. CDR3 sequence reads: CASSLGPAGQETQYF. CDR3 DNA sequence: TGCGCCAGCAGCTTGGGCCCAGCGGGCCAAGAGACCCAGTACTTC.

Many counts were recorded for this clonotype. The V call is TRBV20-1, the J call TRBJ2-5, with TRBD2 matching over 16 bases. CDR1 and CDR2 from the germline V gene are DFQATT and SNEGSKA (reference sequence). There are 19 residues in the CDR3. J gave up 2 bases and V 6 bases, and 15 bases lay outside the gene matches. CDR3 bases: TGCAGTGCCCCTACCCTCGGGACTAGCGGGGGGGCCCCTCAAGAGACCCAGTACTTC. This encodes CSAPTLGTSGGAPQETQYF.

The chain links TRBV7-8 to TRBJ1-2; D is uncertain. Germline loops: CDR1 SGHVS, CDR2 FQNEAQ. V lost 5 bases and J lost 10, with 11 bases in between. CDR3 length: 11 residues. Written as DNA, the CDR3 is TGTGCCAGCAGCCGGACCGAGGACTACACCTTC. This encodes CASSRTEDYTF.

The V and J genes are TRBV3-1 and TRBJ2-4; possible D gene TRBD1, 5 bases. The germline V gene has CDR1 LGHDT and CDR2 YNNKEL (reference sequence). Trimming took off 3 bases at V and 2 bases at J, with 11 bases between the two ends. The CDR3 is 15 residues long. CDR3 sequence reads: CASSHRVLPKNIQYF. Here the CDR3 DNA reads TGTGCCAGCAGCCACAGGGTTTTGCCCAAAAACATTCAGTACTTC.

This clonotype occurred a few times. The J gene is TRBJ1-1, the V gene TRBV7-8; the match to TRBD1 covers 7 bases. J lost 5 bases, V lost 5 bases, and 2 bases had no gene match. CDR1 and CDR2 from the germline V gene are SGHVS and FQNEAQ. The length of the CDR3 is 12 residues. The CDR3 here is CASSQTGTEAFF. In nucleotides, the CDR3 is TGTGCCAGCAGCCAGACAGGGACTGAAGCTTTCTTT.

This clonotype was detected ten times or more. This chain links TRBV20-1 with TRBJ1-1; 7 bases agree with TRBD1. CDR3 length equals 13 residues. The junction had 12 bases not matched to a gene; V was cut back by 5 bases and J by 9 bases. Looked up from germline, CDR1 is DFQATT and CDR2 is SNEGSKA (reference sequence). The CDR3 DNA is TGCAGTGCTTCACCCTTGGACAGGCTCAAAGCTTTCTTT. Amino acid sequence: CSASPLDRLKAFF.

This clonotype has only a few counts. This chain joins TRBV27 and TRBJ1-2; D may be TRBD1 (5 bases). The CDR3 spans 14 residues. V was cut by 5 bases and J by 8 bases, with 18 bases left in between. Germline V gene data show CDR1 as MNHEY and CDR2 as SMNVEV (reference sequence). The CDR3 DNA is TGTGCCAGCAGTCAACAGGTTAAGGGAGAGGGCTACACCTTC. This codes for CASSQQVKGEGYTF.

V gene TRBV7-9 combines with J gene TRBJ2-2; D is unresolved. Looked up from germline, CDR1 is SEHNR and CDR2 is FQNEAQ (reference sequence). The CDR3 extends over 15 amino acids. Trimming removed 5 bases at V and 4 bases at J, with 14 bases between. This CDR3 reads CASSPVQAFTGELFF. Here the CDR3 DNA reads TGTGCCAGCAGCCCCGTCCAGGCCTTCACCGGGGAGCTGTTTTTT.